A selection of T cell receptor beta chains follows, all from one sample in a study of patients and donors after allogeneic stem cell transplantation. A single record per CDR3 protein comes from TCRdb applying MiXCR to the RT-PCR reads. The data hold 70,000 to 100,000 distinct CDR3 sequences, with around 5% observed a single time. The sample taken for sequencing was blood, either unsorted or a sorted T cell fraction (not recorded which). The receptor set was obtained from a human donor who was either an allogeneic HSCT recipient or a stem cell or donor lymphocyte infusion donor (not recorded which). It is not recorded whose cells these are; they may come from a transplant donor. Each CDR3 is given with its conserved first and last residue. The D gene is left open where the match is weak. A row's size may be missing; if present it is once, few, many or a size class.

TGTGCCAGCAGCCCAAGGCGGGGCCTCGGGCAGCCCCAGCATTTT,CASSPRRGLGQPQHF,many,TRBJ1-5,-,TRBV3-1
TGTGCCAGCAGCCCCCCCGGAGCGGGCCCTGGAGATACGCAGTATTTT,CASSPPGAGPGDTQYF,many,TRBJ2-3,-,TRBV7-3
TGTGCCAGCAGGCTCCGGAGGACTGGAAACACCATATATTTT,CASRLRRTGNTIYF,many,TRBJ1-3,-,TRBV28
TGTGCCAGCAGCGTAGGGGGGCCCAGGGGCAACAATGAGCAGTTCTTC,CASSVGGPRGNNEQFF,many,TRBJ2-1,-,TRBV9
TGTGCCAGCAGCATACCTAGACTAGCGGGGGGCACCGGGGAGCTGTTTTTT,CASSIPRLAGGTGELFF,many,TRBJ2-2,TRBD2,TRBV7-3
TGTGCCAGCAGCTTAAGTCAGGGGAGCACTGAAGCTTTCTTT,CASSLSQGSTEAFF,many,TRBJ1-1,-,TRBV7-3
TGTGCCCGAAGGTCACAGGGTAGGCCAGATACGCAGTATTTT,CARRSQGRPDTQYF,-,TRBJ2-3,-,TRBV27
TGTGCCAGCAGGAGGGCCATTTTATCCTACGAGCAGTACTTC,CASRRAILSYEQYF,many,TRBJ2-7,-,TRBV6-1
TGCAGCGTTGCTTTCTCGACAGGTTCACCCCTCCACTTT,CSVAFSTGSPLHF,many,TRBJ1-6,-,TRBV29-1
TGTGCCAGCATCGGAGCAGGGAGCGAGCAGTACTTC,CASIGAGSEQYF,few,TRBJ2-7,-,TRBV28
TGCAGTGCTAGAGTCAGGGGCGATACGCAGTATTTT,CSARVRGDTQYF,many,TRBJ2-3,-,TRBV20-1
TGTGCCAGCAGTGACGGAGCGGGGGGGCCCTACAATGAGCAGTTCTTC,CASSDGAGGPYNEQFF,many,TRBJ2-1,TRBD2,TRBV2
TGCAGTGCTAGAGATTGGGGCGATGAGCAGTTCTTC,CSARDWGDEQFF,few,TRBJ2-1,-,TRBV20-1
TGTGCCAGCAGCGTAGCGTTGAGGGCCTCCTACGAGCAGTACTTC,CASSVALRASYEQYF,many,TRBJ2-7,-,TRBV9